These 12 T cell receptor beta chains were sequenced from one sample in a study of OX40 agonist ivuxolimab in advanced cancers. Using immunoSEQ multiplex PCR, the repertoire was profiled, and TCRdb retains in-frame clones only, with some absent. The table shows some 74,000 clones, with approximately 85% occurring only once. This sample comprised CD4+ or CD8+ T cells sorted from blood, obtained in a trial of the OX40 agonist ivuxolimab. These receptors all stem from an adult with an advanced solid tumor such as melanoma, head and neck, liver or kidney cancer.

The CDR3 DNA reads TGTGCCAGCAGTGCCTACAGGGGAAGCGCCCAGCCCCAGCATTTT. Residues: CASSAYRGSAQPQHF. The rearrangement links TRBV27 to TRBJ1-5; 7 bases fit TRBD1. In germline, CDR1 is MNHEY, CDR2 SMNVEV (reference sequence). This CDR3 contains 15 residues. The ends lost 5 bases at V and 7 bases at J; junction bases unmatched: 11.

J is TRBJ2-7 and V is TRBV27; 7 nucleotides align to TRBD2. This CDR3 spans 16 amino acids. From germline, CDR1 is MNHEY and CDR2 SMNVEV (reference sequence). V lost 2 bases to trimming and J lost 4 bases; unmatched junction nucleotides: 11. CDR3 DNA sequence: TGTGCCAGCAGTTTACTCCCTCGCGGGAGTACATACGAGCAGTACTTC. This translates into CASSLLPRGSTYEQYF.

This clone was seen a handful of times. The rearrangement links TRBV9 to TRBJ2-7; weak D call: TRBD1 (6 bases). Per germline, CDR1 SGDLS and CDR2 YYNGEE. The germline V and J ends were trimmed by 3 bases and 0 bases, with 13 bases remaining between them. CDR3 length equals 15 residues. The CDR3, as DNA: TGTGCCAGCAGCGCGGGACACCAGATCTCCTACGAGCAGTACTTC. The encoded protein is CASSAGHQISYEQYF.

This clone was observed once. The V call is TRBV19, the J call TRBJ2-7, with D possibly TRBD2 on 5 matching bases. Germline assignment: CDR1 LNHDA and CDR2 SQIVND (reference sequence). Trimming removed 3 bases from V and 5 bases from J, with 8 bases in between. CDR3 size: 12 residues. Here the CDR3 reads CASSMGANEQYF. The CDR3 bases are TGTGCCAGTAGTATGGGAGCTAACGAGCAGTACTTC.

The V call is TRBV11-2, the J call TRBJ2-7; D not resolved. This CDR3 contains 16 residues. V lost 1 base, J lost 5 bases, and 18 bases lay in between. CDR1 and CDR2 (germline): SGHAT, FQNNGV. The chain's CDR3 is CASSLGWRGSENEQYF. CDR3 in DNA: TGTGCCAGCAGCTTAGGGTGGCGAGGCTCGGAGAACGAGCAGTACTTC.

The V call is TRBV5-5, the J call TRBJ2-7; D unclear. The V and J ends lost 4 bases and 3 bases respectively, with 17 bases between them. Germline V gives CDR1 SGHKS, CDR2 YYEKEE (reference sequence). CDR3 length: 15 amino acids. The CDR3 bases are TGTGCCAGCAGCGGAACCGACGGCGTATACTACGAGCAGTACTTC. The encoded protein is CASSGTDGVYYEQYF.

This clone was observed once. The genes are TRBV5-4 and TRBJ1-2; the match to TRBD1 covers 9 bases. The CDR3 is 16 residues long. The V gene end was trimmed by 4 bases and the J gene end by 7 bases; junction bases not matched to a gene: 14. The V gene's germline CDR1 is SGHNT and CDR2 YYREEE (reference sequence). The DNA for the CDR3 is TGTGCCAGCAGCACACCGGGACAGGGCTCTGACGGTGGCTACACCTTC. Amino acids: CASSTPGQGSDGGYTF.

The rearrangement joins TRBV5-4 to TRBJ2-1; no clear D. From germline, CDR1 is SGHNT and CDR2 YYREEE (reference sequence). The V gene lost 4 bases and the J gene lost 9 bases, with 20 bases spanning the gap. This CDR3 contains 15 residues. Here the CDR3 DNA reads TGTGCCAGCAGCCCGTTGCCGGGTGAACGAGGTGAGCAGTTCTTC. This translates into CASSPLPGERGEQFF.

V usage is TRBV11-2 and J usage is TRBJ2-7; no clear D gene. Looked up from germline, CDR1 is SGHAT and CDR2 is FQNNGV. Trimming removed 8 bases at V and 2 bases at J, with 7 bases between. The CDR3 covers 11 residues. Here the CDR3 reads CASGSAYEQYF. CDR3 nucleotides: TGTGCCAGCGGGTCGGCCTACGAGCAGTACTTC.

The rearrangement joins TRBV27 to TRBJ1-2, with D tentatively TRBD1 (5 bases). CDR1 and CDR2 (germline): MNHEY, SMNVEV (reference sequence). This CDR3 region has 15 residues. V was pared by 4 bases and J by 6 bases, with 18 bases between. The CDR3 coding sequence is TGTGCCAGCAGTTGGGGCCGGGATCTAGGGGATGGCTACACCTTC. Protein product: CASSWGRDLGDGYTF.

CDR3 sequence reads: CASSQALGMAFYEQYF. The CDR3 bases are TGTGCCAGCAGCCAAGCCCTAGGGATGGCATTCTACGAGCAGTACTTC. V usage is TRBV4-2 and J usage is TRBJ2-5; no definite D call. TRBJ2-7 matches the DNA end more closely, so the J call is doubtful. CDR1 and CDR2 from the germline V gene are LGHNA and YNFKEQ. The CDR3 totals 16 residues.

The chain is built from TRBV7-2 and TRBJ2-7; TRBD2 aligns across 12 bases. This CDR3 comprises 19 residues. Trimming cost V 5 bases and J 0 bases; bases outside gene matches: 14. The germline V gene encodes CDR1 SGHTA and CDR2 FQGNSA. Here the CDR3 reads CASSTPSGRARLTSYEQYF. The CDR3 DNA reads TGTGCCAGCAGCACACCTAGCGGGAGGGCCAGACTCACCTCCTACGAGCAGTACTTC. The full variable domain, with the rest looked up from reference TRBV7-2 and TRBJ2-7, is GAGVSQSPSNKVTEKGKDVELRCDPISGHTALYWYRQSLGQGLEFLIYFQGNSAPDKSGLPSDRFSAERTGGSVSTLTIQRTQQEDSAVYLCASSTPSGRARLTSYEQYFGPGTRLTVT.